This record looks at one T cell receptor beta chain sequence and its context. Germline V gene lookup returns CDR1 SGHRS and CDR2 YFSETQ. The CDR3 loop spans 13 amino acids. The trim removed 4 bases at V and 4 bases at J, leaving 4 bases unmatched. Authors' methods: By means of reference gene primer amplification, nucleated cell counts were estimated. Repertoires were generated with immunoSEQ multiplex PCR, while TCRdb's copy carries only in-frame clones and drops some. D and trimming come from the DNA, and the V and J calls and clone size come from that table. The repertoire has about 180,000 clones, roughly 88% of them found once; the top ten carry 7% to 10%. These data are taken from a study of blood T cell repertoires in COVID-19. Study-level information: There were acute and convalescent COVID-19 samples, and they came from the United States, Italy and Spain.

Participant age was roughly 18 to 95 years, and participants resided in roughly 25 US areas. Cohorts were based on clinical histories the participants reported. Sequencing was carried out using PBMCs or T cells enriched from blood (not recorded which). The rearrangement links TRBV5-1 to TRBJ2-5; 7 bases line up with TRBD2. The source is a woman aged 25 to 39 who had recovered from COVID-19. The DNA of the CDR3 is TGCGCCAGCAGCGCGGGAGACCGAGAGACCCAGTACTTC. As protein: CASSAGDRETQYF.